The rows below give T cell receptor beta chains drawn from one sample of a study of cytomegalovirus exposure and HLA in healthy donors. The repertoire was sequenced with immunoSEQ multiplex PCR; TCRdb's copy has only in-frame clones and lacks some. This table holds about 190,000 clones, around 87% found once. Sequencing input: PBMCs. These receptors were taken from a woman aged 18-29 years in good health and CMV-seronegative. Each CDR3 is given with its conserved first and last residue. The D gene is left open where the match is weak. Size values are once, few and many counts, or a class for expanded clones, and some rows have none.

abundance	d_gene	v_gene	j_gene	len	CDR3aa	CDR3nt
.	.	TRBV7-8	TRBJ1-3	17	CASSLVVSLGSGNTIYF	TGTGCCAGCAGCTTAGTGGTTAGCCTGGGCTCTGGAAACACCATATATTTT
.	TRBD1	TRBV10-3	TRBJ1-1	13	CAYGQGLNTEAFF	TGTGCCTACGGACAGGGGTTGAACACTGAAGCTTTCTTT
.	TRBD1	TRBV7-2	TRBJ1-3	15	CASSFDRETGNTIYF	TGTGCCAGCAGCTTCGACAGGGAAACTGGAAACACCATATATTTT
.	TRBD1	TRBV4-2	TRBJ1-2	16	CASSQDEGQGAYGYTF	TGTGCCAGCAGCCAAGATGAGGGACAGGGGGCCTATGGCTACACCTTC
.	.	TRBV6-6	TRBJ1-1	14	CASSYSRVNTEAFF	TGTGCCAGCAGTTACTCCAGGGTGAACACTGAAGCTTTCTTT
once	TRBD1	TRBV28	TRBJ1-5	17	CASSSGGTGVGAPPQHF	TGTGCCAGCAGTTCTGGCGGGACAGGGGTCGGGGCACCGCCCCAGCATTTT
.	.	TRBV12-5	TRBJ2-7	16	CASGGEDVAETHEQYF	TGTGCTAGTGGTGGGGAGGACGTAGCGGAGACCCACGAGCAGTACTTC
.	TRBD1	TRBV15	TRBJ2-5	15	CATSRIAGGGETQYF	TGTGCCACCAGCAGAATCGCAGGGGGCGGAGAGACCCAGTACTTC
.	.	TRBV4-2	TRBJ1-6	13	CASSQNRNSPLHF	TGTGCCAGCAGCCAAAACAGGAATTCACCCCTCCACTTT
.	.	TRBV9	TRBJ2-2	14	CASSVDITTGELFF	TGTGCCAGCAGCGTGGACATAACCACCGGGGAGCTGTTTTTT
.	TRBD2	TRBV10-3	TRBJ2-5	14	CAISELREGETQYF	TGTGCCATCAGTGAGCTGAGGGAGGGAGAGACCCAGTACTTC
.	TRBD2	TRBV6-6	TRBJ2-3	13	CATRAGNTDTQYF	TGTGCCACCAGAGCGGGAAACACAGATACGCAGTATTTT
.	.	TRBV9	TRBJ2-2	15	CASSSAQGNTGELFF	TGTGCCAGCAGCTCCGCTCAGGGGAACACCGGGGAGCTGTTTTTT
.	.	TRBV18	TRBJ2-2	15	CASYVGASNTGELFF	TGTGCCAGCTATGTGGGAGCCTCTAACACCGGGGAGCTGTTTTTT
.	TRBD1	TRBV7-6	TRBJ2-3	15	CASSAATGATDTQYF	TGTGCCAGCAGCGCCGCGACAGGGGCCACAGATACGCAGTATTTT
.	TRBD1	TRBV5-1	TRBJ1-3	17	CASSSGTGHVSGNTIYF	TGCGCCAGCAGCTCCGGGACAGGGCATGTCTCTGGAAACACCATATATTTT
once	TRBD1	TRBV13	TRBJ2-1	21	CASRQLAGTGGPTPSYNEQFF	TGTGCCAGCAGACAACTGGCCGGGACAGGAGGCCCAACTCCCTCCTACAATGAGCAGTTCTTC
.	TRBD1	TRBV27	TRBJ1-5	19	CASSLFSPTGGESNQPQHF	TGTGCCAGCAGTTTATTCTCCCCGACAGGGGGGGAGAGCAATCAGCCCCAGCATTTT
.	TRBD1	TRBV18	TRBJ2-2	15	CASSPTTGGLGELFF	TGTGCCAGCTCACCGACGACAGGGGGCCTGGGGGAGCTGTTTTTT
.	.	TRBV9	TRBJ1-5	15	CASSVGGGARQPQHF	TGTGCCAGCAGCGTAGGGGGTGGGGCTCGTCAGCCCCAGCATTTT
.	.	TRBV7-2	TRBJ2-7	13	CATQPYVHHEQYF	TGTGCCACCCAACCTTACGTACACCACGAGCAGTACTTC
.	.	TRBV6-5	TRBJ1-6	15	CASTPLGGGRSPLHF	TGTGCCAGCACCCCCCTCGGTGGAGGTAGATCACCCCTCCACTTT
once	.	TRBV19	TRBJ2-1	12	CASSLRVDEQFF	TGTGCCAGTAGTCTCAGGGTCGATGAGCAGTTCTTC
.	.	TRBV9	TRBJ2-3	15	CASSVEGVGLSTQYF	TGTGCCAGCAGCGTAGAAGGGGTGGGCCTGAGCACGCAGTATTTT
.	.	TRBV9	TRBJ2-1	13	CASSVYGRGEQFF	TGTGCCAGCAGCGTCTACGGCCGAGGGGAGCAGTTCTTC
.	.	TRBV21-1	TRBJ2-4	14	CARRRALAKNIQYF	TGTGCCCGGCGGCGGGCACTAGCCAAAAACATTCAGTACTTC
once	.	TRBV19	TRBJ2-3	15	CASSIGALLSDTQYF	TGTGCCAGTAGTATAGGAGCTTTACTTTCAGATACGCAGTATTTT
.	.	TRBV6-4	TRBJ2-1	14	CASSDKEGGVEQFF	TGTGCCAGCAGTGACAAGGAGGGGGGGGTTGAGCAGTTCTTC
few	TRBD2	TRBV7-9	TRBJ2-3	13	CASSLRASGGGHF	TGTGCCAGCAGCTTAAGAGCTAGCGGGGGGGGACATTTT
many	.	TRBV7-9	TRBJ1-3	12	CASSPSTNTIYF	TGTGCCAGCAGCCCAAGTACTAACACCATATATTTT
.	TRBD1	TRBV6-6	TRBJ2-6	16	CASSYSTGQGANVLTF	TGTGCCAGCAGTTACTCGACGGGACAGGGGGCCAACGTCCTGACTTTC